This T cell receptor (beta chain) was sequenced in a study of blood T cell repertoires in COVID-19. Study at large: Both acute and convalescent COVID-19 samples were obtained from the United States, Italy and Spain. The analysed material was cDNA or gDNA that came from T cells, B-cell-depleted T cells, or PBMCs.

Original analysis: Nucleated cell number was recorded as an estimate derived from reference gene primer amplification. Only in-frame clones appear in the TCRdb table, and some are missing; sequencing was by immunoSEQ multiplex PCR. V and J calls and clone size come straight from that table; D and trimming were deduced from the DNA. The sample holds roughly 29,000 clones; roughly 80% are singletons and the top ten take 16%. Per germline, CDR1 SNHLY and CDR2 FYNNEI. Trimming removed 8 bases from V and 5 bases from J; junction bases left unmatched: 4. This CDR3 region has 12 residues. The sequence was obtained from a woman aged 60-75 years with acute or convalescent COVID-19. The rearrangement links TRBV2 to TRBJ2-5; 8 nucleotides line up with TRBD2. The sample comprised peripheral blood. The chain's CDR3 is CASGGGRETQYF. In DNA, the CDR3 is TGTGCCAGCGGCGGGGGGCGTGAGACCCAGTACTTC.